These 9 T cell receptor beta chains were sequenced from one sample in a study of identical twins (dated by TCRdb to the mid-2010s). Library prep was done by 5' RACE. Sequenced on an Illumina HiSeq 2000. In-frame beta chains were kept once TCRdb had trimmed the public reads at Q25 with fastp and called clones with MiXCR. Rows are unified per CDR3 protein, each entry keeping the most common DNA and genes. This sample gives 200,000 to 250,000 distinct CDR3 sequences in total; under 8.5% of them show up just once. The top ten hold about 14% of the sample. The same sample was also studied in work on T cells expressing NK-cell markers.

Sequences were obtained from CD8+ T cells sorted from blood. These receptors all come from a woman between 18 and 29 years old in good health.

This clonotype was counted many times. The CDR3 DNA reads as TGTGCCAGCAGCTTAGTGGGGAGCCCTAAGTCCTACAATGAGCAGTTCTTC. It encodes CASSLVGSPKSYNEQFF. This rearrangement joins TRBV7-8 to TRBJ2-1, with D perhaps matching TRBD2 (5 bases). The CDR3 is made up of 17 amino acids. The V gene lost 1 base and the J gene lost 1 base, with 14 bases spanning the gap. CDR1 and CDR2 (germline): SGHVS, FQNEAQ.

The rearrangement uses TRBV5-1 and TRBJ2-1; TRBD2 aligns across 8 bases. In germline, CDR1 is SGHRS, CDR2 YFSETQ. The ends lost 2 bases at V and 8 bases at J; junction bases unmatched: 3. This CDR3 contains 13 residues. CDR3 protein: CASSFGLAYEQFF. Written as DNA, the CDR3 is TGCGCCAGCAGCTTCGGACTAGCCTATGAGCAGTTCTTC.

In this sample, this clonotype turned up many times. This chain joins TRBV21-1 and TRBJ2-5. TRBV21-1 is a pseudogene locus. The CDR3 has 13 residues. CDR3 nucleotide sequence: TGTGCCAGCAGCAGGTTGGTGCAAGAGACCCAGTACTTC. This sequence encodes CASSRLVQETQYF.

The rearrangement joins TRBV6-1 to TRBJ2-7, with 8 bases lining up with TRBD1. Losses at the gene ends were 7 bases for V and 7 bases for J; bases not matched to a gene: 15. The CDR3 covers 15 residues. Germline V gives CDR1 MNHNS, CDR2 SASEGT. CDR3 protein: CASISYPDREAEQYF. The CDR3 DNA follows: TGTGCCAGCATCTCTTATCCGGACAGGGAAGCGGAGCAGTACTTC.

This clonotype showed up just a few times. This chain joins TRBV4-3 and TRBJ2-7; D uncertain. The CDR3 is 16 residues long. Germline V gene data show CDR1 as LGHNA and CDR2 as YSLEER. The ends were cut back, 4 bases at V and 0 bases at J, with 16 bases in the middle. The CDR3, as DNA: TGCGCCAGCAGCCGCACAGATCCGAGATACTCCTACGAGCAGTACTTC. It is translated as CASSRTDPRYSYEQYF.

This clonotype occurred many times. The J gene is TRBJ1-4, the V gene TRBV29-1, with TRBD1 as a possible D gene (5 bases). CDR3 size: 13 residues. V gave up 2 bases and J gave up 2 bases, with 6 bases separating them. Germline CDR1 SQVTM, CDR2 ANQGSEA. The CDR3 nucleotides are TGCAGCGTTGAATGGGGGACTAATGAAAAACTGTTTTTT. This sequence encodes CSVEWGTNEKLFF.

At least ten counts were recorded for this clonotype. The chain couples TRBV7-9 to TRBJ1-1, with a possible D match to TRBD1 (6 bases). The CDR3 is made up of 15 amino acids. Trimming removed 4 bases at V and 5 bases at J, with 17 bases between. Germline loops: CDR1 SEHNR, CDR2 FQNEAQ (reference sequence). For the CDR3, the DNA is TGTGCCAGCAGCTCCGAAAACAGGGTTTCGACTGAAGCTTTCTTT. It codes for CASSSENRVSTEAFF.

The J gene is TRBJ2-4, the V gene TRBV5-8; TRBD1 agrees at 7 bases. The CDR3 runs to 14 residues. Looked up from germline, CDR1 is SGHTS and CDR2 is YDEGEE. The V and J ends lost 4 bases and 1 base, in that order; junction bases with no gene match: 2. CDR3 protein: CASSQDRAKNIQYF. The DNA of the CDR3 is TGTGCCAGCAGCCAGGACAGGGCCAAAAACATTCAGTACTTC.

This clonotype was counted at least ten times. This sequence joins TRBV29-1 and TRBJ2-7; D is unclear. The germline CDR1 and CDR2 sequences are SQVTM and ANQGSEA. The CDR3 length is 12 residues. The V gene lost 7 bases and the J gene lost 2 bases, with 12 bases spanning the gap. The DNA of the CDR3 is TGCAGCGCTACCACAGAAACCTACGAGCAGTACTTC. Its translation: CSATTETYEQYF.